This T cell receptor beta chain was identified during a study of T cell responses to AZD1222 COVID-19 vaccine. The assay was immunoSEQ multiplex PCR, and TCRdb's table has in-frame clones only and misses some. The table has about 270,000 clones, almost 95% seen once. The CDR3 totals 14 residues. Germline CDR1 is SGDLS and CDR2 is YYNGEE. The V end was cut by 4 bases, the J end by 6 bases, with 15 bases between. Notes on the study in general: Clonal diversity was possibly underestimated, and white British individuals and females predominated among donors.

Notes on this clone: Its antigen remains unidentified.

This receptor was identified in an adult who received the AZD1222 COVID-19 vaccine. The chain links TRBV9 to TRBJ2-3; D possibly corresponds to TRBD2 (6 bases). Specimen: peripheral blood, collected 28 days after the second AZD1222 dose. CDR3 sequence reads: CASSPSRGMDTQYF. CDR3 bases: TGTGCCAGCAGCCCCTCCCGGGGGATGGATACGCAGTATTTT.